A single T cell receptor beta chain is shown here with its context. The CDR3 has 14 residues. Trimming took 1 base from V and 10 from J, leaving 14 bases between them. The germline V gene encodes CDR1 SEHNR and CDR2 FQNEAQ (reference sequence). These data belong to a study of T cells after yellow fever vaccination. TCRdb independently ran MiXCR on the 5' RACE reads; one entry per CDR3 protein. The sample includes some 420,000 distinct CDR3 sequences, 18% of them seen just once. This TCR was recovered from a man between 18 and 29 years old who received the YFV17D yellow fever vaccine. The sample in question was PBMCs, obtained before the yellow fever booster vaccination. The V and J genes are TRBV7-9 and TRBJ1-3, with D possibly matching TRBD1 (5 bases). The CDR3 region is CASSLEGQGRTIYF. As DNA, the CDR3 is TGTGCCAGCAGCTTAGAAGGGCAGGGAAGGACCATATATTTT.